The 23 T cell receptor beta chains below all came from one sample that was sequenced in a study of cytomegalovirus exposure and HLA in healthy donors. Primers included in the PCR were 60 Vbeta and 13 Jbeta primers. Sequencing used immunoSEQ multiplex PCR; TCRdb keeps in-frame clones, though not all of them. The profile shows more than 70,000 clones, about 80% of them singletons. The sample comprised PBMCs. The receptors shown here come from a man in his fifties or sixties in good health and CMV-seropositive.

This chain connects TRBV23-1 to TRBJ1-6; 7 bases agree with TRBD1. TRBV23-1 is designated an ORF whose function remains uncertain. The CDR3 is 17 amino acids. The J segment lost 3 bases and the V segment lost 0 bases, leaving 5 bases of the junction unmatched. The CDR3 loop reads CASSQSRGQCYNSPLHF. The CDR3 DNA sequence: TGCGCCAGCAGTCAATCAAGGGGACAGTGCTATAATTCACCCCTCCACTTT.

This sequence joins TRBV21-1 and TRBJ2-1; the table's TRBD1 call for D was not verified on the DNA. TRBV21-1 is deemed a pseudogene. The CDR3 runs to 15 residues. As DNA, the CDR3 is TGTGCCAGCAGCAAAGACAGGGGACGCTACAATGAGCAGTTCTTC. Protein: CASSKDRGRYNEQFF.

This chain joins TRBV18 and TRBJ2-1, with D tentatively TRBD2 (6 bases). Trimming pared 2 bases from V and 6 bases from J, leaving 14 bases between. Germline CDR1 is KGHSH and CDR2 is LQKENI. This CDR3 contains 15 residues. The CDR3 DNA is TGTGCCAGCTCACCAGGGGGACTTCCCGCCAATGAGCAGTTCTTC. Residues: CASSPGGLPANEQFF.

CDR3 protein: CAIRDRSSSYEQYF. CDR3 bases: TGTGCCATCAGGGACAGATCGAGCTCCTACGAGCAGTACTTC. The rearrangement links TRBV10-3 to TRBJ2-7; TRBD1 might be the D (6 bases). CDR1 and CDR2 (germline): ENHRY, SYGVKD. V was clipped by 6 bases and J by 0 bases, with 12 bases between them. This CDR3 has 14 amino acids.

The rearrangement links TRBV7-2 to TRBJ2-7; TRBD2 matches at 7 bases. The V gene end was trimmed by 5 bases and the J gene end by 7 bases; junction bases not matched to a gene: 11. The V gene's germline CDR1 is SGHTA and CDR2 FQGNSA. This CDR3 has 14 amino acids. Written as DNA, the CDR3 is TGTGCCAGCAGCCGTCCGGGACTACTACGAGAGCAGTACTTC. The encoded protein is CASSRPGLLREQYF. The variable domain in full, with the rest retrieved from reference TRBV7-2 and TRBJ2-7, is GAGVSQSPSNKVTEKGKDVELRCDPISGHTALYWYRQSLGQGLEFLIYFQGNSAPDKSGLPSDRFSAERTGGSVSTLTIQRTQQEDSAVYLCASSRPGLLREQYFGPGTRLTVT.

The chain joins TRBV5-6 to TRBJ2-5; no definite D call. The J call could be wrong; TRBJ2-7 is a better fit for the DNA end. CDR3 length: 12 amino acids. The germline gives CDR1 SGHDT, CDR2 YYEEEE. The CDR3, as DNA: TGTGCCAGCAGCTTAACCCCCTACGAGCAGTACTTC. Translation gives CASSLTPYEQYF.

A few counts support this clone. One junction end does not reproduce the germline sequence, and a read error may be involved. This chain joins TRBV7-9 and TRBJ2-1; maybe TRBD1 (6 bases). CDR1 and CDR2 (germline): SEHNR, FQNEAQ (reference sequence). The CDR3 is 12 residues long. The CDR3 sequence: CSSRLDRNEQFF. CDR3 in DNA: TGTTCCAGCAGACTGGACAGAAATGAGCAGTTCTTC.

The V and J genes are TRBV7-2 and TRBJ2-5; perhaps TRBD1 as D (6 bases). Judging by the DNA end, TRBJ2-7 fits better; the J call may be wrong. CDR3 length equals 15 residues. Germline lookup yields CDR1 SGHTA and CDR2 FQGNSA. This CDR3 is CASSSSDRRAYEQYF. The CDR3 DNA reads as TGTGCCAGCAGCTCCTCGGACAGACGGGCCTACGAGCAGTACTTC.

The chain uses TRBV5-8 and TRBJ1-5, with TRBD1 matching 9 bases. V lost 4 bases and J lost 9; bases outside the gene matches: 5. This CDR3 spans 13 amino acids. Germline V gene sequence: CDR1 SGHTS, CDR2 YDEGEE. CDR3 nucleotide sequence: TGTGCCAGCAGCCTGGTGGACAGGGGGCCCCAGCATTTT. This codes for CASSLVDRGPQHF.

The CDR3 nucleotides are TGTGCCAGCAGCCCCGCTGGACAGTTAAACACTGAAGCTTTCTTT. It codes for CASSPAGQLNTEAFF. The chain carries TRBV11-3 and TRBJ1-1; the D gene is possibly TRBD1 (6 bases). The CDR3 contains 15 residues. V was cut by 5 bases and J by 2 bases, with 15 bases left in between. Germline V CDR1 and CDR2: SGHNT, YENEEA. Looking up the rest from reference TRBV11-3 and TRBJ1-1 gives the full variable domain: EAGVVQSPRYKIIEKKQPVAFWCNPISGHNTLYWYLQNLGQGPELLIRYENEEAVDDSQLPKDRFSAERLKGVDSTLKIQPAELGDSAVYLCASSPAGQLNTEAFFGQGTRLTVV.

The chain joins TRBV11-2 to TRBJ2-6; D call uncertain. CDR1 and CDR2 from the germline V gene are SGHAT and FQNNGV. This CDR3 is 16 amino acids long. The ends were cut back, 5 bases at V and 0 bases at J, with 11 bases in the middle. CDR3: CASSVRLVSGANVLTF. The CDR3 region has the DNA TGTGCCAGCAGCGTGCGTCTAGTCTCTGGGGCCAACGTCCTGACTTTC.

This rearrangement joins TRBV27 to TRBJ2-2; no reliable D call. The germline V gene has CDR1 MNHEY and CDR2 SMNVEV (reference sequence). The CDR3 contains 14 residues. V was trimmed by 5 bases and J by 5 bases, leaving 12 bases between them. CDR3 sequence reads: CASSILVSTGELFF. CDR3 bases: TGTGCCAGCAGTATCCTCGTGAGTACCGGGGAGCTGTTTTTT.

This clone was found a few times. This chain links TRBV7-9 with TRBJ1-4; D is uncertain. Looked up from germline, CDR1 is SEHNR and CDR2 is FQNEAQ (reference sequence). CDR3 length: 15 amino acids. V lost 5 bases and J 2 bases, leaving 12 bases between the germline ends. CDR3 nucleotide sequence: TGTGCCAGCAGCCGGGTTGCCCCCACTAATGAAAAACTGTTTTTT. Protein product: CASSRVAPTNEKLFF.

This clone was seen more than once but under ten times. The rearrangement joins TRBV7-8 to TRBJ1-2; 7 bases map to TRBD1. From germline, CDR1 is SGHVS and CDR2 FQNEAQ. The ends lost 0 bases at V and 7 bases at J; junction bases unmatched: 8. The CDR3 loop spans 15 amino acids. The CDR3 DNA sequence: TGTGCCAGCAGCTTAGCGGGCCAGGGGGTAGGTGGCTACACCTTC. This translates into CASSLAGQGVGGYTF.

The gene calls are TRBV5-1 and TRBJ2-5; 11 nucleotides agree with TRBD2. There are 16 residues in the CDR3. Germline V lookup: CDR1 SGHRS, CDR2 YFSETQ. V was clipped by 1 base and J by 4 bases; unmatched bases: 6. The CDR3 loop reads CASSLTSGSRIETQYF. CDR3 coding DNA: TGCGCCAGCAGCTTGACTAGCGGGAGTAGGATAGAGACCCAGTACTTC.

This chain joins TRBV7-3 and TRBJ2-5, with 9 bases lining up with TRBD2. The tail of the sequence fits TRBJ2-7 better, so the J call may be wrong. The germline V gene encodes CDR1 SGHTA and CDR2 FQGTGA. CDR3 length equals 17 residues. The CDR3 loop is CASSLKPSGTLPYEQYF. The CDR3 region has the DNA TGTGCCAGCAGCTTAAAACCTAGCGGGACCCTTCCCTACGAGCAGTACTTC.

The chain has TRBV9 and TRBJ1-3; TRBD1 matches at 7 bases. V lost 3 bases to trimming and J lost 1 base; unmatched junction nucleotides: 10. This CDR3 has 17 residues. Germline values: CDR1 SGDLS, CDR2 YYNGEE. The CDR3 nucleotides are TGTGCCAGCAGCGCGCCGGGACAGACTCATTCTGGAAACACCATATATTTT. Translation gives CASSAPGQTHSGNTIYF. The whole variable domain, remainder taken from reference TRBV9 and TRBJ1-3, is DSGVTQTPKHLITATGQRVTLRCSPRSGDLSVYWYQQSLDQGLQFLIQYYNGEERAKGNILERFSAQQFPDLHSELNLSSLELGDSALYFCASSAPGQTHSGNTIYFGEGSWLTVV.

This clone was counted between two and nine times. For the CDR3, the DNA is TGTGCCAGCAGTACACAGGGGATCAACACCGGGGAGCTGTTTTTT. This encodes CASSTQGINTGELFF. The J gene is TRBJ2-2, the V gene TRBV11-1; 7 positions match TRBD1. V shed 6 bases and J 2 bases; nucleotides not matched to a gene: 6. The CDR3 spans 15 residues. Germline V gene data show CDR1 as SGHAT and CDR2 as FQDESV (reference sequence).

J is TRBJ1-5 and V is TRBV27; TRBD1 might be the D (5 bases). The V and J ends lost 3 bases and 6 bases respectively, with 12 bases between them. The CDR3 is 14 residues long. The germline V gene has CDR1 MNHEY and CDR2 SMNVEV (reference sequence). This CDR3 is CASSLGGDFQPQHF. The CDR3 DNA sequence: TGTGCCAGCAGTTTGGGGGGAGATTTTCAGCCCCAGCATTTT.

In regard to this clone: One junction end disagrees with the germline gene, perhaps due to a read error. The V and J genes are TRBV7-2 and TRBJ2-7; possibly TRBD2 for D (5 bases). CDR3 length: 14 amino acids. Germline lookup yields CDR1 SGHTA and CDR2 FQGNSA. Here the CDR3 reads CVSSLALAGYEQYF. The CDR3 DNA reads TGTGTCAGCAGCTTAGCGTTGGCAGGCTACGAGCAGTACTTC. Based on the CDR3 plus reference TRBV7-2 and TRBJ2-7, the full variable domain is GAGVSQSPSNKVTEKGKDVELRCDPISGHTALYWYRQSLGQGLEFLIYFQGNSAPDKSGLPSDRFSAERTGGSVSTLTIQRTQQEDSAVYLCVSSLALAGYEQYFGPGTRLTVT.

The gene calls are TRBV28 and TRBJ1-6, with TRBD1 identical over 7 bases. The CDR3 contains 15 residues. Germline CDR1 reads MDHEN; CDR2 reads SYDVKM. With 6 bases clipped from V and 10 bases from J, the junction kept 12 bases outside the gene matches. In DNA form, the CDR3 reads TGTGCCAGCAGCCCTTCAACAGGGGTACGGTCACCCCTCCACTTT. This translates into CASSPSTGVRSPLHF.

The CDR3 spells CALGWGGVTGELFF. In DNA form, the CDR3 reads TGTGCCTTAGGGTGGGGGGGCGTCACCGGGGAGCTGTTTTTT. V usage is TRBV30 and J usage is TRBJ2-2; D might be TRBD2 (7 bases). V was shortened by 7 bases and J by 4 bases, with 16 bases between the two germline ends. The CDR3 sequence is 14 residues long. Germline CDR1 and CDR2: GTSNPN and SVGIG (reference sequence). The whole variable domain, remainder taken from reference TRBV30 and TRBJ2-2, is SQTIHQWPATLVQPVGSPLSLECTVEGTSNPNLYWYRQAAGRGLQLLFYSVGIGQISSEVPQNLSASRPQDRQFILSSKKLLLSDSGFYLCALGWGGVTGELFFGEGSRLTVL.

The chain combines TRBV5-1 with TRBJ2-2; TRBD2 is a possible D gene (6 bases). Trimming stripped 3 bases from V and 4 bases from J, with 10 bases between. Per the germline V gene, CDR1 is SGHRS and CDR2 is YFSETQ. This CDR3 region has 14 residues. For the CDR3, the DNA is TGCGCCAGCAGCTCGGGAGTAACCACCGGGGAGCTGTTTTTT. Its protein product is CASSSGVTTGELFF.